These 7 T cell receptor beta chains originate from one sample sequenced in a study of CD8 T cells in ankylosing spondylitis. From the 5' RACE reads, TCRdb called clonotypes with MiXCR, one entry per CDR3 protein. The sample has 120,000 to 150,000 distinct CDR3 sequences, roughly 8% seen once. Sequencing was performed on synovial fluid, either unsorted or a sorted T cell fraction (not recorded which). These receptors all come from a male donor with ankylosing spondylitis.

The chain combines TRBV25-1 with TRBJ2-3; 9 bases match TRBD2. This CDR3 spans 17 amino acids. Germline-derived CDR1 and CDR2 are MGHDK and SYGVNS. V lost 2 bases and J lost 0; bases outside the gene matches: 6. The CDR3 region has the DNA TGTGCCAGCAGTGAACCGCGGGAGGGGTCTAGCACAGATACGCAGTATTTT. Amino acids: CASSEPREGSSTDTQYF.

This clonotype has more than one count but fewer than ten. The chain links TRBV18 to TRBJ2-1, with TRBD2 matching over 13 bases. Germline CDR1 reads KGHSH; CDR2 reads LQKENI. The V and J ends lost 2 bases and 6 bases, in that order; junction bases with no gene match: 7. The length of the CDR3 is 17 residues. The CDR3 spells CASSPSALAGGGNEQFF. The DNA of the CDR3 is TGTGCCAGCTCACCATCCGCACTAGCGGGAGGGGGCAATGAGCAGTTCTTC.

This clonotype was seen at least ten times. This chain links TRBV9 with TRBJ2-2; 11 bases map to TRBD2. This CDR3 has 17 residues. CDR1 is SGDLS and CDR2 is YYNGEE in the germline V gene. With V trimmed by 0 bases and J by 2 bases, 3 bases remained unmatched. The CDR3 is CASSVALAGGNTGELFF. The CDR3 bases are TGTGCCAGCAGCGTAGCTCTAGCGGGGGGAAACACCGGGGAGCTGTTTTTT.

The CDR3 here is CASSSPGQGEYIQYF. In DNA, the CDR3 is TGTGCCAGCAGCTCCCCGGGACAGGGGGAGTACATTCAGTACTTC. The J gene is TRBJ2-4, the V gene TRBV5-4; 11 nucleotides agree with TRBD1. From germline, CDR1 is SGHNT and CDR2 YYREEE (reference sequence). V shed 3 bases and J 8 bases; nucleotides not matched to a gene: 7. This CDR3 comprises 15 residues.

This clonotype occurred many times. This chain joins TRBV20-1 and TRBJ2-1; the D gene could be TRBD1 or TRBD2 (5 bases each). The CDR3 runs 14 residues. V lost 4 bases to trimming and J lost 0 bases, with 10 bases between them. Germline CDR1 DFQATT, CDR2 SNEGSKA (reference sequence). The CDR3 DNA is TGCAGTGCTAAAGGGACGGCCTCCTACAATGAGCAGTTCTTC. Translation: CSAKGTASYNEQFF.

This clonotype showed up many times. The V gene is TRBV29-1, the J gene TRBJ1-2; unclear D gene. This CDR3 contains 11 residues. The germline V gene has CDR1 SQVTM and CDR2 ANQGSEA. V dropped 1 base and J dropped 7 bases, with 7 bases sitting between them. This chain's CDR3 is CSVEALSGYTF. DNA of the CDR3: TGCAGCGTTGAAGCTCTAAGTGGCTACACCTTC.

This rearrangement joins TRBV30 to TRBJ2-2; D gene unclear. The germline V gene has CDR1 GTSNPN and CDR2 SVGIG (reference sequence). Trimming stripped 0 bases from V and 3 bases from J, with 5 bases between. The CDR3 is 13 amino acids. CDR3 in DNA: TGTGCCTGGAGTGTACAGTACACCGGGGAGCTGTTTTTT. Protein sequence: CAWSVQYTGELFF. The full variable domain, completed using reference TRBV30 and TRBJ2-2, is SQTIHQWPATLVQPVGSPLSLECTVEGTSNPNLYWYRQAAGRGLQLLFYSVGIGQISSEVPQNLSASRPQDRQFILSSKKLLLSDSGFYLCAWSVQYTGELFFGEGSRLTVL.